This TCR beta chain is from a study of T cell responses to AZD1222 COVID-19 vaccine. Measured with immunoSEQ multiplex PCR; TCRdb has only the in-frame clones, and not every one. Of 150,000 to 200,000 clones listed, approximately 92% are singletons. Findings and limits, study-wide: White British people made up most donors, females outnumbered males, and clonal diversity was possibly underestimated. Regions left unmutated in variants are reportedly the target of nearly half of spike-specific TCRs. Two AZD1222 administrations were followed by greater Spike-specific TCR breadth and depth. Baseline serology detected seropositivity in only six AZD1222 recipients.

The CDR3 is 13 residues long. Trimming left V 3 bases short and J 9 bases short, with 12 bases between. Germline CDR1 reads SEHNR; CDR2 reads FQNEAQ (reference sequence). Notes on this clone: The antigen is undetermined.

The gene calls are TRBV7-9 and TRBJ1-5; a weak D match, TRBD1 (5 bases). This sequence originates from an adult who received the MenACWY meningococcal vaccine as a control. This sample comprised peripheral blood, obtained 28 days after the second dose of the MenACWY control vaccine. The CDR3 DNA reads TGTGCCAGCAGCTTGTCAACGGGGGGGCCCCAGCATTTT. Translating it yields CASSLSTGGPQHF.